These T cell receptor beta chains were read from a single sample in a study of T-cell reconstitution after alpha-beta-depleted transplantation in children. TCRdb reanalysed the PCR reads using MiXCR and keeps one entry per CDR3 protein. The data show 230,000 or so distinct CDR3 sequences, approximately 9.7% seen once. Sequencing used PBMCs from the stem cell graft donor, obtained from the stem cell graft. The receptors shown here come from a human donor who donated a stem cell graft to a child with SCID. Each CDR3 is given with its conserved first and last residue. Each record gives: J gene, V gene, clone size, D gene, CDR3 DNA, CDR3 protein. A D gene is named only where the DNA matches it firmly. Rows give clone size only sometimes, using once, few, many, or a class for an expanded clone.

J gene: TRBJ1-1; V gene: TRBV20-1; clone size: medium-sized; D gene: -; CDR3 DNA: TGCAGTGCTAAAGAGAACACTGAAGCTTTCTTT; CDR3 protein: CSAKENTEAFF
J gene: TRBJ2-7; V gene: TRBV20-1; clone size: many; D gene: -; CDR3 DNA: TGCAGTGCTAGAGATCCTGACACCGAGCAGTACTTC; CDR3 protein: CSARDPDTEQYF
J gene: TRBJ2-5; V gene: TRBV20-1; clone size: many; D gene: -; CDR3 DNA: TGCAGTGCTGGCGACTATCAGACACCGGGGGAGACCCAGTACTTC; CDR3 protein: CSAGDYQTPGETQYF
J gene: TRBJ1-3; V gene: TRBV2; clone size: many; D gene: -; CDR3 DNA: TGTGCCAGCAGTCCAAACGGGGGAAACACCATATATTTT; CDR3 protein: CASSPNGGNTIYF
J gene: TRBJ1-1; V gene: TRBV6-5; clone size: many; D gene: -; CDR3 DNA: TGTGCCAGCAGTTACCCAGGGGCGGACACTGAAGCTTTCTTT; CDR3 protein: CASSYPGADTEAFF
J gene: TRBJ2-7; V gene: TRBV5-1; clone size: many; D gene: -; CDR3 DNA: TGCGCCAGCAGCTTCCAGTCCGGGACACTAACCTCCTACGAGCAGTACTTC; CDR3 protein: CASSFQSGTLTSYEQYF
J gene: TRBJ1-1; V gene: TRBV6-1; clone size: many; D gene: -; CDR3 DNA: TGTGCCAGCAGCCTGGGGGGAGCTTTCTTT; CDR3 protein: CASSLGGAFF
J gene: TRBJ1-6; V gene: TRBV6-1; clone size: many; D gene: -; CDR3 DNA: TGTGCCAGCACTAAGCACCTACCCAATAATTCACCCCTCCACTTT; CDR3 protein: CASTKHLPNNSPLHF
J gene: TRBJ2-1; V gene: TRBV19; clone size: many; D gene: TRBD2; CDR3 DNA: TGTGCCAGTAGTATATTTGGGACTAGCGGAAACAATGAGCAGTTCTTC; CDR3 protein: CASSIFGTSGNNEQFF
J gene: TRBJ1-2; V gene: TRBV5-1; clone size: many; D gene: -; CDR3 DNA: TGCGCCAGCAGCTGGAATTCCGGGACACCTAACTATGGCTACACCTTC; CDR3 protein: CASSWNSGTPNYGYTF
J gene: TRBJ1-1; V gene: TRBV5-1; clone size: -; D gene: -; CDR3 DNA: TGCGCCAGCAGCTTCATAGGGCGGAACACTGAAGCTTTCTTT; CDR3 protein: CASSFIGRNTEAFF
J gene: TRBJ2-1; V gene: TRBV6-2/TRBV6-3; clone size: many; D gene: TRBD1; CDR3 DNA: TGTGCCAGCAGTTCGGACAGGGAAGGAATCAATGAGCAGTTCTTC; CDR3 protein: CASSSDREGINEQFF
J gene: TRBJ1-1; V gene: TRBV5-1; clone size: many; D gene: -; CDR3 DNA: TGCGCCAGCAGCTTGGGGATCAGGGTAGTGAACACTGAAGCTTTCTTT; CDR3 protein: CASSLGIRVVNTEAFF
J gene: TRBJ1-5; V gene: TRBV7-9; clone size: many; D gene: -; CDR3 DNA: TGTGCCAGCAGCTCTTCACGGGTCAATCAGCCCCAGCATTTT; CDR3 protein: CASSSSRVNQPQHF
J gene: TRBJ2-7; V gene: TRBV7-6; clone size: few; D gene: -; CDR3 DNA: TGTGCCAGCAGCCCTCGCCAGGGCTACGAGCAGTACTTC; CDR3 protein: CASSPRQGYEQYF
J gene: TRBJ2-3; V gene: TRBV30; clone size: many; D gene: TRBD2; CDR3 DNA: TGTGCCTGGGGAGCTAGCGGGGGAAATACGCAGTATTTT; CDR3 protein: CAWGASGGNTQYF
J gene: TRBJ2-1; V gene: TRBV5-6; clone size: many; D gene: -; CDR3 DNA: TGTGCCAGCAGCTACGGCCGGGACCTATCCTACAATGAGCAGTTCTTC; CDR3 protein: CASSYGRDLSYNEQFF
J gene: TRBJ2-3; V gene: TRBV15; clone size: many; D gene: TRBD2; CDR3 DNA: TGTGCCACCAGCAGACGATTGCCGGGGGGGCCAGATACGCAGTATTTT; CDR3 protein: CATSRRLPGGPDTQYF
J gene: TRBJ2-2; V gene: TRBV7-9; clone size: many; D gene: -; CDR3 DNA: TGTGCCAGCAGCTTATATTTAAACACCGGGGAGCTGTTTTTT; CDR3 protein: CASSLYLNTGELFF
J gene: TRBJ2-5; V gene: TRBV2; clone size: many; D gene: TRBD1; CDR3 DNA: TGTGCCAGCAGTGCCCGGACAGGCTCCGAGACCCAGTACTTC; CDR3 protein: CASSARTGSETQYF
J gene: TRBJ2-3; V gene: TRBV7-2; clone size: many; D gene: -; CDR3 DNA: TGTGCCAGCAGCTTAGGGCTGAGCGCCAGTCCCACAGATACGCAGTATTTT; CDR3 protein: CASSLGLSASPTDTQYF
J gene: TRBJ2-7; V gene: TRBV5-1; clone size: many; D gene: -; CDR3 DNA: TGCGCCAGCAGCTTGGACCTGAACCTCTACGAGCAGTACTTC; CDR3 protein: CASSLDLNLYEQYF
J gene: TRBJ2-1; V gene: TRBV24-1; clone size: -; D gene: -; CDR3 DNA: TGTGCCACCAGTGAACAGGGACCTCACAATGAGCAGTTCTTC; CDR3 protein: CATSEQGPHNEQFF
J gene: TRBJ2-2; V gene: TRBV6-1; clone size: many; D gene: TRBD1; CDR3 DNA: TGTGCCAGCAGGGACAGGGGAGGCACCGGGGAGCTGTTTTTT; CDR3 protein: CASRDRGGTGELFF
J gene: TRBJ1-2; V gene: TRBV7-8; clone size: many; D gene: -; CDR3 DNA: TGTGCCAGCAGCTCTCAACAGGGCGCCCTGTATGGCTACACCTTC; CDR3 protein: CASSSQQGALYGYTF
J gene: TRBJ1-2; V gene: TRBV2; clone size: -; D gene: -; CDR3 DNA: TGTGCCAGCAGAGTTCAGGTTGGCTACACCTTC; CDR3 protein: CASRVQVGYTF
J gene: TRBJ2-3; V gene: TRBV20-1; clone size: many; D gene: -; CDR3 DNA: TGCAGTGCTAGTGGGGGTACTAGCACAGATACGCAGTATTTT; CDR3 protein: CSASGGTSTDTQYF
J gene: TRBJ2-2; V gene: TRBV5-1; clone size: many; D gene: TRBD1; CDR3 DNA: TGCGCCAGCAGCCCACAGGGGGTGAACACCGGGGAGCTGTTTTTT; CDR3 protein: CASSPQGVNTGELFF
J gene: TRBJ2-1; V gene: TRBV3-1; clone size: many; D gene: -; CDR3 DNA: TGTGCCAGCAGCCCGACTGGGAGTGAGCAGTTCTTC; CDR3 protein: CASSPTGSEQFF
J gene: TRBJ2-5; V gene: TRBV9; clone size: many; D gene: -; CDR3 DNA: TGTGCCAGCAGCGTAGGTCCAACAGGTTCCCAAGAGACCCAGTACTTC; CDR3 protein: CASSVGPTGSQETQYF
J gene: TRBJ1-2; V gene: TRBV5-1; clone size: many; D gene: TRBD1; CDR3 DNA: TGCGCCAGCGCCACAGGGGGCAGTGGCTATGGCTACACCTTC; CDR3 protein: CASATGGSGYGYTF
J gene: TRBJ2-1; V gene: TRBV14; clone size: many; D gene: -; CDR3 DNA: TGTGCCAGCAGCCACCCCGGAGGCCCCTACAATGAGCAGTTCTTC; CDR3 protein: CASSHPGGPYNEQFF
J gene: TRBJ2-5; V gene: TRBV9; clone size: many; D gene: -; CDR3 DNA: TGTGCCAGCAGCCCCCGAGGAGGGGGCGCAGAGACCCAGTACTTC; CDR3 protein: CASSPRGGGAETQYF
J gene: TRBJ2-7; V gene: TRBV12-3/TRBV12-4; clone size: many; D gene: -; CDR3 DNA: TGTGCCAGCAGTCCGCCGGGACTGGAATCCTACGAGCAGTACTTC; CDR3 protein: CASSPPGLESYEQYF
J gene: TRBJ1-1; V gene: TRBV7-2; clone size: many; D gene: -; CDR3 DNA: TGTGCCAGCAGCTTATTAAGGGGAGGTACTGAAGCTTTCTTT; CDR3 protein: CASSLLRGGTEAFF
J gene: TRBJ2-5; V gene: TRBV5-1; clone size: -; D gene: -; CDR3 DNA: TGCGCCAGCAGCTTGGATTGGCTTCGGCAAGAGACCCAGTACTTC; CDR3 protein: CASSLDWLRQETQYF
J gene: TRBJ2-5; V gene: TRBV7-8; clone size: many; D gene: -; CDR3 DNA: TGTGCCAGCAGCTTAGTTACGGGCCTGGCAGAGACCCAGTACTTC; CDR3 protein: CASSLVTGLAETQYF
J gene: TRBJ2-3; V gene: TRBV15; clone size: many; D gene: -; CDR3 DNA: TGTGCCACCAGCAGACCGGGCACAGATACGCAGTATTTT; CDR3 protein: CATSRPGTDTQYF
J gene: TRBJ1-1; V gene: TRBV5-1; clone size: many; D gene: TRBD1; CDR3 DNA: TGCGCCAGCAGCTTGGACAGGGGAGGTAGAGCTTTCTTT; CDR3 protein: CASSLDRGGRAFF
J gene: TRBJ1-3; V gene: TRBV2; clone size: many; D gene: -; CDR3 DNA: TGTGCCAGCAGTGATCCCGGGACACGAGATACATATTTT; CDR3 protein: CASSDPGTRDTYF
J gene: TRBJ1-2; V gene: TRBV6-1; clone size: many; D gene: -; CDR3 DNA: TGTGCCAGCAGTGCTATTAAAGGCACAGGAGGGGCAGTCTATGGCTACACCTTC; CDR3 protein: CASSAIKGTGGAVYGYTF
J gene: TRBJ1-3; V gene: TRBV7-8; clone size: many; D gene: TRBD1; CDR3 DNA: TGTGCCAGCAGCTTAGTACAGGGGGGGGACACCATATATTTT; CDR3 protein: CASSLVQGGDTIYF
J gene: TRBJ1-6; V gene: TRBV7-2; clone size: many; D gene: -; CDR3 DNA: TGTGCCAGCAGCTTAGGCCAGGGCCATAATTCACCCCTCCACTTT; CDR3 protein: CASSLGQGHNSPLHF
J gene: TRBJ2-1; V gene: TRBV3-1; clone size: many; D gene: -; CDR3 DNA: TGTGCCAGCAGCCAAGATTCCTACTACAATGAGCAGTTCTTC; CDR3 protein: CASSQDSYYNEQFF
J gene: TRBJ2-3; V gene: TRBV20-1; clone size: many; D gene: TRBD2; CDR3 DNA: TGCAGTGCTCGACTAGCCGAGACTAGCACAGATACGCAGTATTTT; CDR3 protein: CSARLAETSTDTQYF
J gene: TRBJ1-4; V gene: TRBV7-9; clone size: many; D gene: -; CDR3 DNA: TGTGCCAGCAGCCAACAACCCAGTGGAAAACTGTTTTTT; CDR3 protein: CASSQQPSGKLFF
J gene: TRBJ1-4; V gene: TRBV2; clone size: many; D gene: TRBD1; CDR3 DNA: TGTGCCAGCAGACTCGGGACAGGGAATGAAAAACTGTTTTTT; CDR3 protein: CASRLGTGNEKLFF
J gene: TRBJ2-3; V gene: TRBV7-2; clone size: many; D gene: -; CDR3 DNA: TGTGCCAGCAGGTTAGACGGAAGCCCGATTAATGGGCAGTATTTT; CDR3 protein: CASRLDGSPINGQYF
J gene: TRBJ2-7; V gene: TRBV12-3/TRBV12-4; clone size: many; D gene: -; CDR3 DNA: TGTGCCAGCAGTCCAGGGGTCGAGCAGTACTTC; CDR3 protein: CASSPGVEQYF
J gene: TRBJ2-3; V gene: TRBV11-2; clone size: -; D gene: -; CDR3 DNA: TGTGCCAGCAGCTCTTTACAGTTTTACACAGATACGCAGTATTTT; CDR3 protein: CASSSLQFYTDTQYF
J gene: TRBJ2-2; V gene: TRBV5-4; clone size: -; D gene: -; CDR3 DNA: TGTGCCAGCAGCTTGGGTCGGTGGGTGCAGGGCCAAAGGACCGGGGAGCTGTTTTTT; CDR3 protein: CASSLGRWVQGQRTGELFF
J gene: TRBJ2-1; V gene: TRBV5-6; clone size: -; D gene: -; CDR3 DNA: TGTGCCAGCAGCTCACTAACACGAGCTTACAATGAGCAGTTCTTC; CDR3 protein: CASSSLTRAYNEQFF
J gene: TRBJ1-5; V gene: TRBV2; clone size: -; D gene: -; CDR3 DNA: TGTGCCAGCAGTATTACAGGGAACGGGCAGCCCCAGCATTTT; CDR3 protein: CASSITGNGQPQHF
J gene: TRBJ2-5; V gene: TRBV7-2; clone size: few; D gene: -; CDR3 DNA: TGTGCCAGCAGCTCGCATTCCGGGGGGACCCAGTACTTC; CDR3 protein: CASSSHSGGTQYF
J gene: TRBJ2-5; V gene: TRBV7-2; clone size: many; D gene: TRBD2; CDR3 DNA: TGTGCCAGCAGCTTCACTAGCGGGGTGGAGACCCAGTACTTC; CDR3 protein: CASSFTSGVETQYF